This T cell receptor beta chain was profiled in a study of radiation and T cells in renal cell carcinoma. Regarding the study as a whole: From baseline, blood top tumor clonotypes peaked at 2 weeks post-radiation. Without pretreatment biopsies, baseline tumor clonotype presence was undetermined.

Time point here: baseline pretreatment blood. Treatment specified: 15 Gy SBRT to primary tumor, nephrectomy 4 weeks later. Blood was sampled at baseline, 2 weeks and 4 weeks after SBRT. The tumor was a clear cell renal cell carcinoma. CDR1 is SGDLS, CDR2 YYNGEE, per germline. The CDR3 sequence is 14 residues long. J gave up 8 bases and V 0 bases, and 4 bases lay outside the gene matches. In the case of this clone: The antigen is not known.

TCRdb keeps only in-frame clones here, not all; method: immunoSEQ multiplex PCR. The sample records tens of thousands of clones, more than 75% being singletons. The chain links TRBV9 to TRBJ2-1; 8 bases map to TRBD2. Sample: blood, taken from a patient whose treatment included radiotherapy and nephrectomy. This TCR was recovered from a man between 60 and 75 years old with renal cell carcinoma. CDR3 loop: CASSVGSGSYEQFF. The CDR3 region has the DNA TGTGCCAGCAGCGTAGGGAGCGGGAGTTATGAGCAGTTCTTC.